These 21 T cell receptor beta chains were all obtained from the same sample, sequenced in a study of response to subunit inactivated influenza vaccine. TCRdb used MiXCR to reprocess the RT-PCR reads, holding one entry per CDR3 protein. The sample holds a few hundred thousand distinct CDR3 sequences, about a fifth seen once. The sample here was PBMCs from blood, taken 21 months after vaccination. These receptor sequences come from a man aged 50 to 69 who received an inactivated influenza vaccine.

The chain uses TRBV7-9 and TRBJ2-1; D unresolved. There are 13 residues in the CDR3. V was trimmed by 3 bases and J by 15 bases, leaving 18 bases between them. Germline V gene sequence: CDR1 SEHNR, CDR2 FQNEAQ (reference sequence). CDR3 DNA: TGTGCCAGCAGCTTTTCTCAGGATGAGCAGTCGTTCTTC. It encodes CASSFSQDEQSFF.

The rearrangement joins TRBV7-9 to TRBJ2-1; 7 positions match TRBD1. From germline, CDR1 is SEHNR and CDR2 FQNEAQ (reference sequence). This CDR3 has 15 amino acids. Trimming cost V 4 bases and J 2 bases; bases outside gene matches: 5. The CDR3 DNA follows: TGTGCCAGCAGCTCCGGGACAGCGACCTACAATGAGCAGTTCTTC. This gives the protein CASSSGTATYNEQFF. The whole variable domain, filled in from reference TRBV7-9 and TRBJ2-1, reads DTGVSQNPRHKITKRGQNVTFRCDPISEHNRLYWYRQTLGQGPEFLTYFQNEAQLEKSRLLSDRFSAERPKGSFSTLEIQRTEQGDSAMYLCASSSGTATYNEQFFGPGTRLTVL.

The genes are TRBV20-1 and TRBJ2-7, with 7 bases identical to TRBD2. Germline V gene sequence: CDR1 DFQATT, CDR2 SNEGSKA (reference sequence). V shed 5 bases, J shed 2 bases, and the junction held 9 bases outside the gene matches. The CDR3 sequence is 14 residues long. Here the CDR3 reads CSAPFWEGPYEQYF. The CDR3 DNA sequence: TGCAGTGCTCCATTTTGGGAGGGCCCCTACGAGCAGTACTTC.

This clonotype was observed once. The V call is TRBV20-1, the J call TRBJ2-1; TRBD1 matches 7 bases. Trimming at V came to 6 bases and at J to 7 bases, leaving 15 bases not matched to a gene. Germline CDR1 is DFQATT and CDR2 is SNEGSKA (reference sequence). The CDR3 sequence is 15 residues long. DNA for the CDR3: TGCAGTGCCAGCCACGACAGGGTGTCATTGAATGAGCAGTTCTTC. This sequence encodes CSASHDRVSLNEQFF.

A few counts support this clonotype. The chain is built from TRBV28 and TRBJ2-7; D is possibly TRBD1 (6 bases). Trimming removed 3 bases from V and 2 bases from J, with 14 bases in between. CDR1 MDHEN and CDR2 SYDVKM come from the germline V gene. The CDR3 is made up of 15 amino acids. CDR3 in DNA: TGTGCCAGCAGTTTTAGCTGGAACAGGGCCTACGAGCAGTACTTC. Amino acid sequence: CASSFSWNRAYEQYF.

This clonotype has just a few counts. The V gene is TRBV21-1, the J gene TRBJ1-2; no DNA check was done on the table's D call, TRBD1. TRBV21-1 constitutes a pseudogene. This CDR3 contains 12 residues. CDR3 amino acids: CASSSYRRGYTF. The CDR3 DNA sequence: TGTGCCAGCAGCTCGTACAGGCGGGGCTACACCTTC.

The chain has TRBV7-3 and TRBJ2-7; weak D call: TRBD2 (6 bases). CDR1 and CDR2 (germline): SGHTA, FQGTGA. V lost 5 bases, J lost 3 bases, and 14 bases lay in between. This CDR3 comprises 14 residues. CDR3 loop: CASSLAAEGYEQYF. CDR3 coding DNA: TGTGCCAGCAGCCTAGCAGCGGAGGGCTACGAGCAGTACTTC.

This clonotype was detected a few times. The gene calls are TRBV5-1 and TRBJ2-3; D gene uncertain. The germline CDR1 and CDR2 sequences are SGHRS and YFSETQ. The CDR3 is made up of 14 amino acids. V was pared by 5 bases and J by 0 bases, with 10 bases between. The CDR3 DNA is TGCGCCAGCAGTATGGATCCTAGCACAGATACGCAGTATTTT. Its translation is CASSMDPSTDTQYF.

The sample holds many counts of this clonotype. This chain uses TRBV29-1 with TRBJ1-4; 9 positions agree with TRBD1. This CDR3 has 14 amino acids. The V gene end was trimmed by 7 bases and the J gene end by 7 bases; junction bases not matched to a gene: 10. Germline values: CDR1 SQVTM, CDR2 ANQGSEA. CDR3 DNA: TGCAGCGCCGAATCCGGGACAGGGATTGAAAAACTGTTTTTT. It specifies CSAESGTGIEKLFF.

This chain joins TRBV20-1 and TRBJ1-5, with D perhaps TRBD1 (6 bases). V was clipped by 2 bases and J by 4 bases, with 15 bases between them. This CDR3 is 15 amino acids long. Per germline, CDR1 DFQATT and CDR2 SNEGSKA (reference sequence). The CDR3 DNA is TGCAGTGCTAGACCTCAGGGACATCGAAATCAGCCCCAGCATTTT. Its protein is CSARPQGHRNQPQHF.

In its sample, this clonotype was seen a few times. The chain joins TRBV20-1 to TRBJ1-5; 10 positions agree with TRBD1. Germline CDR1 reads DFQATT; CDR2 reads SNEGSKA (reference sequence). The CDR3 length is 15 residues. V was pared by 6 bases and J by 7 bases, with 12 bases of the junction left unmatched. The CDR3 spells CSAMGQGSFNQPQHF. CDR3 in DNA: TGCAGTGCAATGGGACAGGGGAGTTTCAACCAGCCCCAGCATTTT.

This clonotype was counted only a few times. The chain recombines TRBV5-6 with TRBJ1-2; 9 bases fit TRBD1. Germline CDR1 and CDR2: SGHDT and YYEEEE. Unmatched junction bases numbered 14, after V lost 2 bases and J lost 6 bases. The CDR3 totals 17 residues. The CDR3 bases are TGTGCCAGCAGCTTTCCCCAGGACAGGGGAGTCTCCCATGGCTACACCTTC. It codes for CASSFPQDRGVSHGYTF.

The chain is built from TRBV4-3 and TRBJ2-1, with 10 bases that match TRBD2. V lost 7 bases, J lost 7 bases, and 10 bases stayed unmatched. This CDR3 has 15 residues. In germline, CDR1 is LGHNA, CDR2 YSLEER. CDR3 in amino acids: CASNQERGGHNEQFF. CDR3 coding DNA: TGCGCCAGCAACCAGGAGCGGGGGGGCCATAATGAGCAGTTCTTC.

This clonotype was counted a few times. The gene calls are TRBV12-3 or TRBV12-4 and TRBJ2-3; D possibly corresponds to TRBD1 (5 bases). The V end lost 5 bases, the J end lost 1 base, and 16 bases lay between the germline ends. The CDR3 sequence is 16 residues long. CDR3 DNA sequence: TGTGCCAGCAGTCCGACAGACCTAACAGGCACAGATACGCAGTATTTT. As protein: CASSPTDLTGTDTQYF.

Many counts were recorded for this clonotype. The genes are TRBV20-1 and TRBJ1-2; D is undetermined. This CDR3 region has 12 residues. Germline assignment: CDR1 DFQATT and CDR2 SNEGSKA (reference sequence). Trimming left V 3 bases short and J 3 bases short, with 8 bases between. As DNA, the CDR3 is TGCAGTGCTAGTATCTCTGACTATGGCTACACCTTC. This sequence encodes CSASISDYGYTF.

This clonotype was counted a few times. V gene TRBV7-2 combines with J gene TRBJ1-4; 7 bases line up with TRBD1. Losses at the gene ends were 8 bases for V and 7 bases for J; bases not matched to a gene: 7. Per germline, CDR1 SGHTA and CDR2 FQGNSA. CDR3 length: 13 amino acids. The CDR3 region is CASGDRASEKLFF. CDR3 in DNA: TGTGCCAGCGGAGACAGGGCTTCTGAAAAACTGTTTTTT. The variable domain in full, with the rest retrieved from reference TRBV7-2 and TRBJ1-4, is GAGVSQSPSNKVTEKGKDVELRCDPISGHTALYWYRQSLGQGLEFLIYFQGNSAPDKSGLPSDRFSAERTGGSVSTLTIQRTQQEDSAVYLCASGDRASEKLFFGSGTQLSVL.

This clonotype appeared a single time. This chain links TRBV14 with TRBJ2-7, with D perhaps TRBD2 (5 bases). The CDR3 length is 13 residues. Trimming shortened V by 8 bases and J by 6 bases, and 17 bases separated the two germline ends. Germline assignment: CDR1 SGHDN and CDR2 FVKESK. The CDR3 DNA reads TGTGCCAGCGGAGCCTGGGAGCCGGGCGAGCAGTACTTC. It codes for CASGAWEPGEQYF.

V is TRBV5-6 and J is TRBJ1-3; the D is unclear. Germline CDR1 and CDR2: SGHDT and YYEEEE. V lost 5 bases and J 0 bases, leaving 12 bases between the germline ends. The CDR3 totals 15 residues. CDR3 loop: CASSRSGLSGNTIYF. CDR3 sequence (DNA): TGTGCCAGCAGTAGATCAGGTCTCTCTGGAAACACCATATATTTT.

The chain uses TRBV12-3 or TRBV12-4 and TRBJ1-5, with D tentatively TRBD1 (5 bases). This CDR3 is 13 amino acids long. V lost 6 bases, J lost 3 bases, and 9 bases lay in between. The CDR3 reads CASSTGANQPQHF. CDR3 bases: TGTGCCAGCAGCACCGGGGCCAATCAGCCCCAGCATTTT.

CDR3 bases: TGTGCCAGCAGTGATTGGGGTCAGGGTATTGGTGAGCAGTTCTTC. Amino acids: CASSDWGQGIGEQFF. The J gene is TRBJ2-1, the V gene TRBV6-1; tentatively, D is TRBD1 (5 bases). Trimming removed 3 bases from V and 9 bases from J, with 18 bases in between. Germline V gene lookup returns CDR1 MNHNS and CDR2 SASEGT. The CDR3 totals 15 residues.

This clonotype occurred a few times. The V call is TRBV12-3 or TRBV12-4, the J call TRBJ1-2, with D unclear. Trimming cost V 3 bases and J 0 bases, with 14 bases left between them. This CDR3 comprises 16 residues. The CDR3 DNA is TGTGCCAGCAGTTTTCGCTACAGCTTGACTAACTATGGCTACACCTTC. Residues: CASSFRYSLTNYGYTF.